This T cell receptor beta chain was recorded in a study of T-cell reconstitution after alpha-beta-depleted transplantation in children. Study-level results: Most T-cell counts and diversity one year after the transplant came from T cells that were newly produced. Two months or so post-transplant, alpha-beta T cells reportedly derived from several hundred expanded graft clones. Surviving thymic progenitors and recipient T cells were the source of high TCRbeta diversity at day 60 in some patients.

V lost 11 bases and J lost 0, with 15 bases in between. Germline CDR1 reads ENHRY; CDR2 reads SYGVKD. The CDR3 totals 14 residues. This clonotype came up many times. Its antigen is as yet unknown. Unique molecular identifiers featured in how the TCRbeta library was prepared. TCRdb itself ran the PCR reads through MiXCR, one entry per CDR3 protein. Among about 110,000 distinct CDR3 sequences, 5% to 8% were seen once, and the ten largest hold approximately 23%. The receptor's source is a male patient between 2 and 10 years old who had a stem cell transplant for acute lymphoblastic leukemia, so the T cells may come from the graft donor. The chain employs TRBV10-3 and TRBJ2-3; the D is unclear. Sequencing was performed on PBMCs, mostly from graft donor cells, taken 360 days after TCRalphabeta/CD19-depleted stem cell transplant. The CDR3 coding sequence is TGTGCCTCTGCTTATGGGGTCAGCACAGATACGCAGTATTTT. Translating it yields CASAYGVSTDTQYF.